The sequence of this TCR beta chain was determined in a study of T cell repertoires in cytomegalovirus infection. Whole-study context: Public TCR beta signatures indicated both CMV infection and matching HLA type.

Study-level findings and limits: CMV carriers having the relevant HLA were flagged by cumulative public TCR beta family frequency. HLA-C-restricted CMV-specific TCR beta clonotypes prevailed in the ex vivo response.

TCRdb re-called the reads through MiXCR, storing one row per CDR3 protein. The sample includes about 160,000 distinct CDR3 sequences, about 15% of them seen just once. CDR1 is SEHNR and CDR2 is FQNEAQ in the germline V gene (reference sequence). The V and J ends lost 5 bases and 5 bases, in that order; junction bases with no gene match: 13. CDR3 size: 16 residues. This clonotype was observed at least ten times. Its target is unknown. This rearrangement joins TRBV7-9 to TRBJ1-2; 8 positions match TRBD1. The source is a human donor in good health (CMV status not recorded). Some clones in this sample may be carry-over from other donors' samples. The material sequenced was CD8+ T cells from PBMCs. The CDR3 reads CASSLKPDRDGYGYTF. The DNA of the CDR3 is TGTGCCAGCAGCCTGAAGCCGGACAGGGATGGGTATGGCTACACCTTC.